This TCR beta chain came from a study of siplizumab effects on memory and regulatory T cells. Germline CDR1 reads MNHEY; CDR2 reads SMNVEV (reference sequence). Trimming removed 3 bases from V and 7 bases from J, with 13 bases in between. The CDR3 has 13 residues. Study results and caveats: Unstimulated naive T cells seemed to show more diversity than memory cells did, and they also seemed to be among the major contributors to the alloresponse. The mean Treg-derived percentage of mappable alloreactive CD4+ clones was 60% to 80% with siplizumab compared with 25% to 30% in controls. Alloreactive sequences from unstimulated CD4+ memory cells fell significantly with siplizumab. Roughly 75-96% of dividing CD4+ or CD8+ clones were without an attributable naive or memory phenotype.

This clone appeared once. Its matching antigen is unknown. Data came from immunoSEQ multiplex PCR; TCRdb stores just in-frame clones and leaves some out. This table holds 70,000 or so clones, around 90% found once. Specimen: CD8+ T cells sorted from blood. This sequence originates from a human donor in good health. The V gene is TRBV27, the J gene TRBJ2-7; TRBD2 might be the D (6 bases). This chain's CDR3 is CASSFGTLLEQYF. The DNA for the CDR3 is TGTGCCAGCAGTTTTGGGACTTTGTTGGAGCAGTACTTC.